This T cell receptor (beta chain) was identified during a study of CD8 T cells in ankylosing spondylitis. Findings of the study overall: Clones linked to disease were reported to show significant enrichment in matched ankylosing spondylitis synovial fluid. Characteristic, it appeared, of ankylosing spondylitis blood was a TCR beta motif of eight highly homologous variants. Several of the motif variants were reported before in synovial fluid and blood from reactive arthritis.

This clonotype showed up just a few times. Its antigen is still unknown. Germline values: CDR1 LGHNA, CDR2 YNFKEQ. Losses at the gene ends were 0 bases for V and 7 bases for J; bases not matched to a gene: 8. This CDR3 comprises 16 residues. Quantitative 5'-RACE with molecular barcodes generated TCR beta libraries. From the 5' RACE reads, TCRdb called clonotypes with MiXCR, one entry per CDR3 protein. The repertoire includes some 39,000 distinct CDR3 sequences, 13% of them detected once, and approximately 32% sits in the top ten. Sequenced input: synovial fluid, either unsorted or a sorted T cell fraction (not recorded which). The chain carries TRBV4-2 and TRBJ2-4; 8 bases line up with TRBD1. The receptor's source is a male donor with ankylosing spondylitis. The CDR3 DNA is TGTGCCAGCAGCCAAGAGAGGGCAACAGGGGGTAACATTCAGTACTTC. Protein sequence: CASSQERATGGNIQYF.